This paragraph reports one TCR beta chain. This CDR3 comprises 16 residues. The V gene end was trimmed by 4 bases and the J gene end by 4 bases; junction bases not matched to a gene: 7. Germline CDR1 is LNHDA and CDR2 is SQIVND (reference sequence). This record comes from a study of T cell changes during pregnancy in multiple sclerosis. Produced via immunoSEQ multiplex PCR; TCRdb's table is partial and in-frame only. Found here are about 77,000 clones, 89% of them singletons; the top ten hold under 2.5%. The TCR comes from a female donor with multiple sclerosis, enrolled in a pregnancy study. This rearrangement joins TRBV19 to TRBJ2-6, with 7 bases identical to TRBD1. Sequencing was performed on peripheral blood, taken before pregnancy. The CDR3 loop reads CASSTKGTVGANVLTF. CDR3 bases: TGTGCCAGTAGTACCAAAGGGACAGTCGGGGCCAACGTCCTGACTTTC.